A selection of T cell receptor beta chains follows, all from one sample in a study of blood T cell repertoires in COVID-19. Using immunoSEQ multiplex PCR, the repertoire was profiled, and TCRdb retains in-frame clones only, with some absent. The data hold roughly 120,000 clones, with approximately 82% observed a single time. Sequenced: peripheral blood. These receptors all stem from a woman of 80 years or more with active or convalescent COVID-19. Each CDR3 is given without its conserved first and last residue. Fields, in order: V gene, J gene, D gene, CDR3 protein. A D gene is named only where the DNA matches it firmly.

V: TRBV19
J: TRBJ1-1
D: .
CDR3: ASRPKKNTGNTEAF

V: TRBV3-1/TRBV3-2
J: TRBJ2-2
D: TRBD2
CDR3: ASSQEHSGGGYTGELF

V: TRBV6-6
J: TRBJ2-7
D: TRBD2
CDR3: ASSTGLAPTQYEQY

V: TRBV27
J: TRBJ1-1
D: .
CDR3: ASSLMALGGDEAF

V: TRBV9
J: TRBJ2-5
D: TRBD2
CDR3: ASSQIGTSGQETQY

V: TRBV28
J: TRBJ1-1
D: .
CDR3: ASIQVGTEAF

V: TRBV7-8
J: TRBJ2-1
D: TRBD2
CDR3: ASSLERGSYNEQF

V: TRBV6-5
J: TRBJ1-2
D: TRBD1
CDR3: ASSQYGRTGVGYT

V: TRBV7-9
J: TRBJ1-2
D: .
CDR3: ASSYGQFYGYT

V: TRBV19
J: TRBJ1-6
D: TRBD1
CDR3: ASSPEGTANSPLH

V: TRBV2
J: TRBJ2-1
D: .
CDR3: ASGRNEQF

V: TRBV2
J: TRBJ2-1
D: .
CDR3: ASIGGWGSNEQF

V: TRBV10-2
J: TRBJ2-5
D: .
CDR3: ASSAAGLETQY

V: TRBV19
J: TRBJ2-2
D: .
CDR3: ASSGRGSVNTGELF

V: TRBV5-1
J: TRBJ1-1
D: TRBD1
CDR3: ASSIGDRAMNTEAF

V: TRBV28
J: TRBJ2-1
D: .
CDR3: ASSFAGGFSSGTYEQF

V: TRBV6-6
J: TRBJ1-2
D: .
CDR3: ASSMGVGALLSYT

V: TRBV11-1
J: TRBJ2-7
D: .
CDR3: ASSLQAYEQY

V: TRBV19
J: TRBJ2-1
D: TRBD1
CDR3: ASSYGTGRGEQF

V: TRBV18
J: TRBJ1-1
D: TRBD1
CDR3: ASSPGTGGVAF

V: TRBV24-1
J: TRBJ1-6
D: .
CDR3: ATSATAYGSPLH

V: TRBV9
J: TRBJ2-5
D: TRBD2
CDR3: ASSDTSGVETQY

V: TRBV9
J: TRBJ2-1
D: TRBD1
CDR3: ASSGGQGPFNEQF

V: TRBV3-1/TRBV3-2
J: TRBJ1-1
D: TRBD1
CDR3: ASSLGTGIRREAF

V: TRBV28
J: TRBJ1-2
D: TRBD1
CDR3: ASSPTGVGGYT

V: TRBV28
J: TRBJ1-3
D: TRBD1
CDR3: ASSSSSGGVSGNTIY

V: TRBV27
J: TRBJ2-2
D: TRBD1
CDR3: ASRTYWDRGGTGELF

V: TRBV7-9
J: TRBJ2-7
D: TRBD2
CDR3: ASSLAGRAYEQY

V: TRBV2
J: TRBJ2-5
D: .
CDR3: ASSAVSGLAKETQY

V: TRBV30
J: TRBJ2-7
D: .
CDR3: ACLLGPIYEQY

V: TRBV19
J: TRBJ2-3
D: .
CDR3: ASSIADTQY

V: TRBV11-2
J: TRBJ1-1
D: TRBD1
CDR3: ASSSTGRSTEAF

V: TRBV7-9
J: TRBJ1-1
D: TRBD1
CDR3: ASSPVGTVAF

V: TRBV5-1
J: TRBJ2-3
D: .
CDR3: ASSNRDPTDTQY

V: TRBV6-5
J: TRBJ2-2
D: TRBD1
CDR3: ASSLTGTPGELF

V: TRBV9
J: TRBJ2-1
D: TRBD2
CDR3: ASSTGGGRTYNEQF

V: TRBV19
J: TRBJ1-5
D: .
CDR3: ASTLGAGGNQPQH

V: TRBV28
J: TRBJ2-1
D: TRBD2
CDR3: ASSPPGLAGAYNEQF

V: TRBV2
J: TRBJ1-5
D: TRBD1
CDR3: ASLKQGASNQPQH

V: TRBV15
J: TRBJ2-7
D: .
CDR3: ATSRDRGAYEQY

V: TRBV9
J: TRBJ2-3
D: TRBD2
CDR3: ASSAGLAGGQSTDTQY

V: TRBV27
J: TRBJ2-1
D: .
CDR3: ASSLLGQGEYNEQF